This TCR beta chain derives from a study of early T cells in non-severe SARS-CoV-2 infection (dated by TCRdb to about 2021). Study-wide context: Bulk RNA from unsorted whole blood was used for TCR sequencing, so alpha and beta chains could not be paired.

Overall study results and their limits: Matching against VDJdb was skewed toward anti-spike CD8 responses, likely underestimated virus-specific expansions, and missed private and CD4 specificities.

Receptor libraries were prepared by 5' RACE. The instrument given in TCRdb is NextSeq 500. To correct for sequencing error and PCR bias, the TCR library protocol tagged individual cDNA molecules with unique molecular identifiers. Both TCR alpha and beta chains were sequenced, and tight co-correlation was observed between alpha and beta sequence abundances in each sample. As for the authors' bioinformatics: Decombinator V4 was used to perform V gene, J gene and CDR3 annotation of TCR sequences. Expanded TCRs were defined as changing significantly between any two time points under a Poisson model with p below 0.0001. TCR abundances were normalised to the total number of TCRs sequenced per sample and were expressed as counts per million. TRAV1-2 paired with TRAJ12, TRAJ20 or TRAJ33 defined MAIT TCRs, while TRAV10 paired with TRAJ18 defined iNKT TCRs. VDJdb, accessed 1 November 2021, was searched for CMV, EBV and SARS-CoV-2 annotated TCRs, excluding TCRs annotated for multiple antigens. TCRdb reanalyzed the raw reads on its own, using fastp at Q25 for trimming and MiXCR for clone calling, and kept in-frame beta chains. Duplicate CDR3 protein sequences are folded into a single record with the most common DNA and genes. The V and J calls follow TCRdb's processing rather than the paper's. The sample contains 55,000 to 70,000 distinct CDR3 sequences, more than 4% of them found a single time. 4% to 5% of the sample is taken by the ten largest.

Clipping removes 2 bases from V and 10 bases from J, with 8 as the unmatched junction base count. From cysteine to phenylalanine, the CDR3 is 14 amino acids long. Just the 42-base CDR3 DNA is kept, in frame starting at base 1. The study was a case-control design nested within a healthcare worker cohort in London, UK, with weekly nasopharyngeal swab PCR tests and blood sampling. Healthcare workers were enrolled in the week of the UK lockdown, from 23 to 31 March 2020, and were followed every week for up to roughly 15 weeks. About this clonotype: Its antigen has not been determined. A much larger clone lies a single base off, so this may be a read error.

Sequenced: whole blood. The origin of this receptor is an adult who was a healthcare worker with PCR-confirmed SARS-CoV-2 infection or an uninfected control (not recorded which). The chain is made from TRBV12-3 or TRBV12-4 and TRBJ1-5, with 7 middle bases fitting TRBD1. The CDR3 reads CASSLRQGGHPQHF. Read as DNA, the sequence is TGTGCCAGCAGTTTAAGGCAGGGGGGACACCCCCAGCATTTT.